One sample yielded the 25 T cell receptor beta chains listed below, sequenced in a study of shared clonotypes between healthy human individuals. The assay was immunoSEQ multiplex PCR, and TCRdb's table has in-frame clones only and misses some. In the table there are millions of clones, 93% of which are singletons. Naive CD8 cells lacked CD45RO, underwent positive selection for CCR7 and left out terminally differentiated effector memory CD45RA+ cells. Material for sequencing was naive CD8+ T cells from PBMCs. Source of these receptors: a man aged 18-30 years in good health. Some clones in this sample may be carry-over from other donors' samples.

This clone was counted between two and nine times. V is TRBV29-1 and J is TRBJ2-2; possible D gene TRBD2, 5 bases. Germline values: CDR1 SQVTM, CDR2 ANQGSEA. Trimming left V 6 bases short and J 8 bases short, with 13 bases between. This CDR3 is 12 amino acids long. CDR3 bases: TGCAGCGTGATAGGACCGGGAGGGGAGCTGTTTTTT. This sequence encodes CSVIGPGGELFF.

CDR3 sequence (DNA): TGTGCCAGCAAAGGGACAATAGCTGGTGGCTACACCTTC. It yields the protein CASKGTIAGGYTF. The chain combines TRBV27 with TRBJ1-2, with a possible D match to TRBD1 (6 bases). Per the germline V gene, CDR1 is MNHEY and CDR2 is SMNVEV (reference sequence). The CDR3 is 13 residues long. Trimming shortened V by 7 bases and J by 7 bases, and 16 bases separated the two germline ends.

The chain is built from TRBV29-1 and TRBJ2-1, with TRBD2 as a possible D gene (6 bases). Per the germline V gene, CDR1 is SQVTM and CDR2 is ANQGSEA. The germline V and J ends were trimmed by 6 bases and 5 bases, with 8 bases remaining between them. The CDR3 contains 11 residues. CDR3 coding DNA: TGCAGCGTGGGACTCAACAATGAGCAGTTCTTC. Amino acid sequence: CSVGLNNEQFF.

This clone appeared once. Here the CDR3 DNA reads TGTGCCAGCAGCTCTCCGGGACTACAGTTCTTC. Residues: CASSSPGLQFF. The chain combines TRBV5-6 with TRBJ2-1; 7 bases are shared with TRBD2. This CDR3 comprises 11 residues. Looked up from germline, CDR1 is SGHDT and CDR2 is YYEEEE. After removal of 3 bases from V and 13 bases from J, the junction contained 4 bases not matched to a gene.

The chain has TRBV29-1 and TRBJ2-2, with 9 bases matching TRBD2. There are 13 residues in the CDR3. The V gene's germline CDR1 is SQVTM and CDR2 ANQGSEA. The CDR3 bases are TGCTACGTAATAGCGGGAGACACCGGGGAGCTGTTTTTT. The encoded protein is CYVIAGDTGELFF.

The J gene is TRBJ1-1, the V gene TRBV27; no clear D gene. Germline assignment: CDR1 MNHEY and CDR2 SMNVEV (reference sequence). This CDR3 has 16 amino acids. V was cut by 0 bases and J by 3 bases, with 14 bases left in between. CDR3 protein: CASSLSRRGGYTEAFF. The CDR3 DNA sequence: TGTGCCAGCAGTTTATCTCGCCGGGGAGGGTACACTGAAGCTTTCTTT.

As for this clone: A junction boundary mismatches the germline segment, possibly from a read error. The chain has TRBV4-3 and TRBJ1-3; D gene ambiguous. Germline loops: CDR1 LGHNA, CDR2 YSLEER. The CDR3 is made up of 15 amino acids. The CDR3 region has the DNA TGCGCCAGCAGTCCCGGGCTGGGCTCTGGAAGCACCATATATTTT. Protein product: CASSPGLGSGSTIYF.

The V and J genes are TRBV4-2 and TRBJ2-7; D may be TRBD1 or TRBD2 (5 bases each). Germline V gene lookup returns CDR1 LGHNA and CDR2 YNFKEQ. CDR3 length: 15 amino acids. Trimming took 3 bases from V and 3 from J, leaving 15 bases between them. In DNA, the CDR3 is TGTGCCAGCAGCCAGAGGGACCCATCTCACTACGAGCAGTACTTC. It specifies CASSQRDPSHYEQYF.

The chain has TRBV28 and TRBJ1-5; D not certain. The V end was cut by 5 bases, the J end by 4 bases, with 12 bases between. Germline CDR1 and CDR2: MDHEN and SYDVKM. This CDR3 region has 14 residues. CDR3 in amino acids: CASSNGIGNQPQHF. CDR3 nucleotide sequence: TGTGCCAGCAGTAACGGTATAGGGAATCAGCCCCAGCATTTT.

The chain couples TRBV4-3 to TRBJ2-7; TRBD1 matches 8 bases. The CDR3 runs 15 residues. V lost 6 bases to trimming and J lost 5 bases; unmatched junction nucleotides: 12. Germline V lookup: CDR1 LGHNA, CDR2 YSLEER. The CDR3 DNA follows: TGCGCCAGCAGACCGACGACAGGGGAGTACGACGAGCAGTACTTC. Its protein is CASRPTTGEYDEQYF.

This rearrangement joins TRBV9 to TRBJ2-1; no reliable D call. V lost 4 bases and J lost 7, with 15 bases in between. This CDR3 comprises 14 residues. From germline, CDR1 is SGDLS and CDR2 YYNGEE. The CDR3 loop reads CASSSLALGNEQFF. For the CDR3, the DNA is TGTGCCAGCAGCAGCCTCGCCCTGGGTAATGAGCAGTTCTTC. Full variable domain (missing parts from reference TRBV9 and TRBJ2-1): DSGVTQTPKHLITATGQRVTLRCSPRSGDLSVYWYQQSLDQGLQFLIQYYNGEERAKGNILERFSAQQFPDLHSELNLSSLELGDSALYFCASSSLALGNEQFFGPGTRLTVL.

This chain joins TRBV7-9 and TRBJ2-3; D is possibly TRBD2 (6 bases). The CDR3 totals 14 residues. Trimming stripped 4 bases from V and 1 base from J, with 9 bases between. Looked up from germline, CDR1 is SEHNR and CDR2 is FQNEAQ (reference sequence). The CDR3 loop is CASSYAGRTDTQYF. The CDR3 coding sequence is TGTGCCAGCAGCTACGCGGGGCGCACAGATACGCAGTATTTT.

This chain links TRBV18 with TRBJ1-1, with D tentatively TRBD1 (6 bases). CDR1 and CDR2 from the germline V gene are KGHSH and LQKENI. The CDR3 is 15 amino acids. The ends were cut back, 4 bases at V and 1 base at J, with 13 bases in the middle. The CDR3 reads CASSHPTGWNTEAFF. The CDR3 DNA is TGTGCCAGCTCACACCCTACAGGGTGGAACACTGAAGCTTTCTTT.

The genes are TRBV30 and TRBJ2-1; D is ambiguous. V gave up 8 bases and J gave up 0 bases, with 8 bases separating them. Germline CDR1 GTSNPN, CDR2 SVGIG (reference sequence). The CDR3 sequence is 12 residues long. CDR3 sequence reads: CAIQSSYNEQFF. CDR3 in DNA: TGTGCCATCCAAAGCTCCTACAATGAGCAGTTCTTC.

The rearrangement links TRBV11-2 to TRBJ2-4, with D maybe TRBD2 (6 bases). The CDR3 loop spans 19 amino acids. The germline V and J ends were trimmed by 5 bases and 5 bases, with 28 bases remaining between them. Germline V gives CDR1 SGHAT, CDR2 FQNNGV. The CDR3 bases are TGTGCCAGCAGCCCCCATTTGGCTCTCGGGAGCCGGACCGAAAACATTCAGTACTTC. Residues: CASSPHLALGSRTENIQYF.

In the case of this clone: Different DNA sequences within this sample yield the same CDR3. This sequence joins TRBV9 and TRBJ2-2; D is ambiguous. The CDR3 runs 14 residues. The germline V and J ends were trimmed by 0 bases and 8 bases, with 11 bases remaining between them. The germline V gene has CDR1 SGDLS and CDR2 YYNGEE. This CDR3 reads CASSVGGSTGELFF. DNA of the CDR3: TGTGCCAGCAGCGTAGGGGGATCCACGGGGGAGCTGTTTTTT. The variable domain in full, with the rest retrieved from reference TRBV9 and TRBJ2-2, is DSGVTQTPKHLITATGQRVTLRCSPRSGDLSVYWYQQSLDQGLQFLIQYYNGEERAKGNILERFSAQQFPDLHSELNLSSLELGDSALYFCASSVGGSTGELFFGEGSRLTVL.

The V gene is TRBV27, the J gene TRBJ2-7, with D possibly TRBD2 on 6 matching bases. This CDR3 contains 15 residues. The germline V gene encodes CDR1 MNHEY and CDR2 SMNVEV (reference sequence). The ends were cut back, 0 bases at V and 1 base at J, with 10 bases in the middle. CDR3 loop: CASSLSIAESYEQYF. The DNA for the CDR3 is TGTGCCAGCAGTTTATCGATAGCGGAATCCTACGAGCAGTACTTC.

The chain employs TRBV27 and TRBJ2-7; either TRBD1 or TRBD2 may supply D (5 bases each). The CDR3 is made up of 16 amino acids. V shed 0 bases and J shed 0 bases, with 12 bases lying between them. Per the germline V gene, CDR1 is MNHEY and CDR2 is SMNVEV (reference sequence). The CDR3 here is CASSLSSGDHSYEQYF. The CDR3 DNA reads TGTGCCAGCAGTTTATCGAGTGGGGACCACTCCTACGAGCAGTACTTC.

This clone turned up a few times. V gene TRBV20-1 combines with J gene TRBJ1-4; D uncertain. Trimming left V 6 bases short and J 4 bases short, with 6 bases between. The length of the CDR3 is 11 residues. Per the germline V gene, CDR1 is DFQATT and CDR2 is SNEGSKA (reference sequence). The CDR3 is CSAGFNEKLFF. In nucleotides, the CDR3 is TGCAGTGCAGGGTTTAATGAAAAACTGTTTTTT.

The rearrangement uses TRBV30 and TRBJ1-1, with D possibly being TRBD1 (6 bases). CDR3 length equals 14 residues. Germline assignment: CDR1 GTSNPN and CDR2 SVGIG (reference sequence). V was pared by 5 bases and J by 5 bases, with 18 bases between. The CDR3 loop is CAWGTGFEGTEAFF. As DNA, the CDR3 is TGTGCCTGGGGAACAGGGTTCGAGGGAACTGAAGCTTTCTTT.

This clone was seen a single time. This sequence joins TRBV27 and TRBJ2-1; 13 bases match TRBD2. V gave up 6 bases and J gave up 5 bases; unmatched junction bases: 4. Germline V gene lookup returns CDR1 MNHEY and CDR2 SMNVEV (reference sequence). This CDR3 has 15 amino acids. For the CDR3, the DNA is TGTGCCAGCAGGATCGGACTAGCGGGAGACAATGAGCAGTTCTTC. This codes for CASRIGLAGDNEQFF.

This chain uses TRBV27 with TRBJ2-7; D ambiguous. CDR3 size: 15 residues. The germline gives CDR1 MNHEY, CDR2 SMNVEV (reference sequence). V was clipped by 3 bases and J by 1 base, with 13 bases between them. CDR3 DNA sequence: TGTGCCAGCAGTTTCGGCACAGCTGCTTCCTACGAGCAGTACTTC. As protein: CASSFGTAASYEQYF.

The chain carries TRBV7-8 and TRBJ2-7; 7 bases line up with TRBD2. Germline CDR1 SGHVS, CDR2 FQNEAQ. V shed 4 bases and J 2 bases; nucleotides not matched to a gene: 8. The CDR3 contains 15 residues. Written as DNA, the CDR3 is TGTGCCAGCAGCTCCCTTGCGGGAGTACCCTACGAGCAGTACTTC. Translation gives CASSSLAGVPYEQYF.

The genes are TRBV5-6 and TRBJ2-7; 8 bases map to TRBD2. Per germline, CDR1 SGHDT and CDR2 YYEEEE. The CDR3 sequence is 14 residues long. The ends lost 0 bases at V and 11 bases at J; junction bases unmatched: 10. The CDR3 reads CASSLGGGRNLEYF. CDR3 nucleotides: TGTGCCAGCAGCTTGGGTGGCGGGAGGAATTTGGAGTACTTC.

V and J are TRBV5-1 and TRBJ2-7, with 7 positions matching TRBD1. Germline V gene lookup returns CDR1 SGHRS and CDR2 YFSETQ. After removal of 4 bases from V and 1 base from J, the junction contained 11 bases not matched to a gene. CDR3 length: 16 residues. CDR3 coding DNA: TGCGCCAGCAGCCGTACTGACAGGGTGAGGTCCTACGAGCAGTACTTC. Translating it yields CASSRTDRVRSYEQYF.